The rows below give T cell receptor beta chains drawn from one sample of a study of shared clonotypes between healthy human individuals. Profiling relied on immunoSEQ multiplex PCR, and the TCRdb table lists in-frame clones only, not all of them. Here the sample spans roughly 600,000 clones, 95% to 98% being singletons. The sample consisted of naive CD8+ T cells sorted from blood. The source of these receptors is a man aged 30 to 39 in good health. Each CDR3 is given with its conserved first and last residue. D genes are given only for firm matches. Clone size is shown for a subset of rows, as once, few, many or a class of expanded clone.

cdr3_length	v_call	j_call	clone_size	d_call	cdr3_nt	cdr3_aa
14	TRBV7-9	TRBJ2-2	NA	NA	TGTGCCAGCACAACTAGAAGATCGGCCGGGGAGCTGTTTTTT	CASTTRRSAGELFF
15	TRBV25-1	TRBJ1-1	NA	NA	TGTGCCAGCAGTGGTAAAATTGGCATGAACACTGAAGCTTTCTTT	CASSGKIGMNTEAFF
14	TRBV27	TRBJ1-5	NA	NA	TGTGCCAGCAGGTGGGGATCTAGCAATCAGCCCCAGCATTTT	CASRWGSSNQPQHF
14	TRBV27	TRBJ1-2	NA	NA	TGTGCCAGCAGTTCGCAGGGAGGGGACTATGGCTACACCTTC	CASSSQGGDYGYTF
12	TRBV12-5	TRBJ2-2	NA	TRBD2	TGTGCAACTAGCGGGAACACCGGGGAGCTGTTTTTT	CATSGNTGELFF
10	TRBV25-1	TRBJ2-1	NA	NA	TGTGCCAGCCGACCCAATGAGCAGTTCTTC	CASRPNEQFF
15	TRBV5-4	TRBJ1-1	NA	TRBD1	TGTGCCAGCAGCCGGTCCCTCCAGGGGGACACTGAAGCTTTCTTT	CASSRSLQGDTEAFF
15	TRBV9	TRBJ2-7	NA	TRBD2	TGTGCCAGCAGCCCAACCGCTAGCGGGAGGTTCGAGCAGTACTTC	CASSPTASGRFEQYF
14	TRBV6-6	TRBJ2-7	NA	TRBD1	TGTGCCAGCAGCCGGACAGGATGGGGCTACGAGCAGTACTTC	CASSRTGWGYEQYF
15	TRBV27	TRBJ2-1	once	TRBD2	TGTGCCAGCAGCACCGGGACTAGCGTCTACAATGAGCAGTTCTTC	CASSTGTSVYNEQFF
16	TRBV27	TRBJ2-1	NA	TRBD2	TGTGCCAGCAGTTTTGTAGCGGGAGGTTCATACAATGAGCAGTTCTTC	CASSFVAGGSYNEQFF
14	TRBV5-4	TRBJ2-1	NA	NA	TGTGCCAGCAGCTTGGTGGCTACTTCGTATGAGCAGTTCTTC	CASSLVATSYEQFF
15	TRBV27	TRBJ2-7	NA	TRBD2	TGTGCCAGCAGTTGGACTAGCGGGAATTTCTACGAGCAGTACTTC	CASSWTSGNFYEQYF
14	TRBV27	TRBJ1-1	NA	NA	TGTGCCAGCTCCCGGAGGCTGCAGAACACTGAAGCTTTCTTT	CASSRRLQNTEAFF
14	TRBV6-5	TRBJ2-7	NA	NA	TGTGCCAGCAGTCGGAGGGGGGGGACCTACGAGCAGTACTTC	CASSRRGGTYEQYF
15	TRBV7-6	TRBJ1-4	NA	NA	TGTGCCAGCAGCCCCGCCCCGACAACTAATGAAAAACTGTTTTTT	CASSPAPTTNEKLFF
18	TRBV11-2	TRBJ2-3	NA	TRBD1	TGTGCCAGCAGCTTAGAAGTCTGGGGACAGGGGGCGACAGATACGCAGTATTTT	CASSLEVWGQGATDTQYF
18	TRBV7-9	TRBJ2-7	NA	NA	TGTGCCAGCAGCCCCCCGGCGGGCGGGGGCCCCAACTCCTACGAGCAGTACTTC	CASSPPAGGGPNSYEQYF
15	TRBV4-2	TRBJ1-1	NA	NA	TGTGCCAGCAGCCAAGGGCAGGACTGGAACACTGAAGCTTTCTTT	CASSQGQDWNTEAFF
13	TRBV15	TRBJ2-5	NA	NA	TGTGCCACCAGCAGCGCCGGCTCTGAGACCCAGTACTTC	CATSSAGSETQYF
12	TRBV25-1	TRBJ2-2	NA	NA	TGTGCCAGCAGTGGTGGACCCGGGGAGCTGTTTTTT	CASSGGPGELFF
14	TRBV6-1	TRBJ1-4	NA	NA	TGTGCCAGCAGTGAACTCGGGACGAGCGAAAAACTGTTTTTT	CASSELGTSEKLFF
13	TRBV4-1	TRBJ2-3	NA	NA	TGCGCCAGCAGCCAAGGGGCAACAGATACGCAGTATTTT	CASSQGATDTQYF
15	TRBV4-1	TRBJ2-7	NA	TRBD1	TGCGCCAGCAGCCAAGATGGACAGGCTTACTACGAGCAGTACTTC	CASSQDGQAYYEQYF
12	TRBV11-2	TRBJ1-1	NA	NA	TGTGCCAGCAGCTCCTTAGATCGAAGGGCTTTCTTT	CASSSLDRRAFF
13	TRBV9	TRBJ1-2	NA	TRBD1	TGTGCCAGCAGCGCTACAGGGGGCCCTGGCTACACCTTC	CASSATGGPGYTF
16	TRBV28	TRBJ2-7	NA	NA	TGTGCCAGCAGTTTACGGCCCGGGTTCCGTCCCTACGAGCAGTACTTC	CASSLRPGFRPYEQYF
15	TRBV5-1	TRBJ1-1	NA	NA	TGCGCCAGCAGCTGGATAGACTCCTCGAACACTGAAGCTTTCTTT	CASSWIDSSNTEAFF
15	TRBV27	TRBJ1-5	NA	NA	TGTGCCAGCAGTCCCCTCGGGGTAAGCAATCAGCCCCAGCATTTT	CASSPLGVSNQPQHF
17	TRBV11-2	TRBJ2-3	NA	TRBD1	TGTGCCAGCAGCATCCGGTCCGGGACAGGTGGCACAGATACGCAGTATTTT	CASSIRSGTGGTDTQYF
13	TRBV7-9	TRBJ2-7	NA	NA	TGTGCCAGCAGCTCCAGGGGTGACTACGAGCAGTACTTC	CASSSRGDYEQYF
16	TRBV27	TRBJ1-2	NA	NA	TGTGCCAGCAGTTTGAAGCCTTACAATTCACGATATGGCTACACCTTC	CASSLKPYNSRYGYTF
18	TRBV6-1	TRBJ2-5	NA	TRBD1	TGTGCCAGCAGTGCCCGAAGAGGGAAGGGGACAGTACAAGAGACCCAGTACTTC	CASSARRGKGTVQETQYF
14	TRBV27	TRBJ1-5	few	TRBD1	TGTGCCAGCAGCTCGACAGGGGGATATCAGCCCCAGCATTTT	CASSSTGGYQPQHF
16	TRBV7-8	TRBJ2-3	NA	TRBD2	TGTGCCAGCAGCTTAGTCGGGAGGGCCCTCGCAGATACGCAGTATTTT	CASSLVGRALADTQYF
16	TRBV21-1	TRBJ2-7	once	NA	TGTGCCAGCAGCAAAGGGCCCAGCGGGAGGAGTTACGAGCAGTACTTC	CASSKGPSGRSYEQYF